Shown below are 30 T cell receptor beta chains from a single sample sequenced in a study of OX40 agonist ivuxolimab in advanced cancers. Clones were read by immunoSEQ multiplex PCR, and TCRdb kept only the in-frame ones, dropping some. This sample has 10,000 or so clones, with about 76% found just once. The sample consisted of CD4+ or CD8+ T cells sorted from blood, taken in a trial of the OX40 agonist ivuxolimab. The receptor source for this set is an adult with an advanced solid tumor such as melanoma, head and neck, liver or kidney cancer.

V usage is TRBV6-5 and J usage is TRBJ2-7; D unresolved. The CDR3 sequence is 10 residues long. Germline loops: CDR1 MNHEY, CDR2 SVGAGI. Deletions cut 7 bases from V and 9 bases from J, with 10 bases between. The CDR3: CASNKVPQYF. In nucleotides, the CDR3 is TGTGCCAGCAACAAGGTTCCGCAGTACTTC.

This chain connects TRBV7-9 to TRBJ2-7, with TRBD1 identical over 8 bases. The CDR3 consists of 16 residues. J gave up 1 base and V 2 bases, and 7 bases lay outside the gene matches. Germline V gives CDR1 SEHNR, CDR2 FQNEAQ (reference sequence). The CDR3 DNA reads TGTGCCAGCAGCTTAAGGTCCAGACAGGGGTCCTACGAGCAGTACTTC. Translation: CASSLRSRQGSYEQYF. Variable domain in full (rest from reference TRBV7-9 and TRBJ2-7): DTGVSQNPRHKITKRGQNVTFRCDPISEHNRLYWYRQTLGQGPEFLTYFQNEAQLEKSRLLSDRFSAERPKGSFSTLEIQRTEQGDSAMYLCASSLRSRQGSYEQYFGPGTRLTVT.

In its sample, this clone was seen a few times. The J gene is TRBJ2-1, the V gene TRBV28, with D perhaps matching TRBD2 (5 bases). Looked up from germline, CDR1 is MDHEN and CDR2 is SYDVKM. Trimming cost V 8 bases and J 3 bases, with 14 bases left between them. CDR3 length equals 14 residues. CDR3 protein: CASGKRSFYNEQFF. The CDR3 nucleotides read TGTGCCAGCGGCAAGCGGAGTTTCTACAATGAGCAGTTCTTC.

J is TRBJ1-1 and V is TRBV27; weak D call: TRBD1 (5 bases). Germline V gene data show CDR1 as MNHEY and CDR2 as SMNVEV (reference sequence). V lost 8 bases and J 1 base, leaving 17 bases between the germline ends. CDR3 size: 15 residues. CDR3 sequence: CASGRGPGTNTEAFF. DNA for the CDR3: TGTGCCAGCGGAAGGGGCCCGGGCACGAACACTGAAGCTTTCTTT.

The rearrangement joins TRBV6-4 to TRBJ1-1; no firm D call. CDR1 is MRHNA, CDR2 SNTAGT, per germline. The CDR3 is 13 residues long. Deletions cut 0 bases from V and 4 bases from J, with 6 bases between. The CDR3 is CASSDSLSTEAFF. In DNA, the CDR3 is TGTGCCAGCAGTGACTCGTTGAGCACTGAAGCTTTCTTT.

This clone has more than one count but fewer than ten. The junction departs from germline at one end; a sequencing error may be responsible. The genes are TRBV10-3 and TRBJ2-7; no clear D. In germline, CDR1 is ENHRY, CDR2 SYGVKD. The CDR3 loop spans 12 amino acids. The CDR3 reads CAVRVTNYEQYF. DNA for the CDR3: TGTGCCGTCAGAGTAACCAACTACGAGCAGTACTTC.

This clone has just a few counts. This chain links TRBV19 with TRBJ1-2; perhaps TRBD1 as D (5 bases). Germline CDR1 is LNHDA and CDR2 is SQIVND (reference sequence). Deletions cut 4 bases from V and 8 bases from J, with 23 bases between. The CDR3 consists of 16 residues. The CDR3 coding sequence is TGTGCCAGTAGTACACGGGACGGCGCTAAGGGTGTGGGCTACACCTTC. Amino acids: CASSTRDGAKGVGYTF.

This chain links TRBV5-4 with TRBJ2-1; D is perhaps TRBD1 or TRBD2 (5 bases each). This CDR3 spans 14 amino acids. Trimming pared 4 bases from V and 6 bases from J, leaving 14 bases between. Germline V gene lookup returns CDR1 SGHNT and CDR2 YYREEE (reference sequence). This CDR3 reads CASSTTGDANEQFF. CDR3 nucleotide sequence: TGTGCCAGCAGCACCACCGGGGACGCCAATGAGCAGTTCTTC.

The chain joins TRBV5-4 to TRBJ2-1; D uncertain. Trimming took 10 bases from V and 8 from J, leaving 16 bases between them. Looked up from germline, CDR1 is SGHNT and CDR2 is YYREEE (reference sequence). This CDR3 comprises 12 residues. CDR3 region: CAFFDVGYEQFF. In nucleotides, the CDR3 is TGTGCCTTCTTTGATGTTGGATATGAGCAGTTCTTC.

The V and J genes are TRBV27 and TRBJ2-4, with a tentative D call TRBD1 (5 bases). V lost 2 bases and J lost 1, with 12 bases in between. The CDR3 totals 16 residues. Germline CDR1 is MNHEY and CDR2 is SMNVEV (reference sequence). This CDR3 reads CASSLGAGSAKNIQYF. The CDR3 nucleotides read TGTGCCAGCAGTTTAGGGGCAGGGTCGGCCAAAAACATTCAGTACTTC.

The rearrangement uses TRBV6-5 and TRBJ1-5; D uncertain. Germline CDR1 MNHEY, CDR2 SVGAGI. V was pared by 5 bases and J by 4 bases, with 15 bases between. The length of the CDR3 is 15 residues. The CDR3 protein is CASSKTNRANQPQHF. DNA for the CDR3: TGTGCCAGCAGTAAGACCAACCGCGCAAATCAGCCCCAGCATTTT.

This clone was observed a handful of times. CDR3 sequence: CASSLSSGGFYEQYF. The DNA for the CDR3 is TGTGCCAGCAGCTTATCTTCAGGAGGCTTTTACGAGCAGTACTTC. The chain carries TRBV11-3 and TRBJ2-7, with D possibly being TRBD2 (5 bases). This CDR3 region has 15 residues. Germline CDR1 reads SGHNT; CDR2 reads YENEEA. V lost 2 bases and J 4 bases, leaving 15 bases between the germline ends.

This chain links TRBV25-1 with TRBJ2-1; D ambiguous. Germline loops: CDR1 MGHDK, CDR2 SYGVNS. V lost 0 bases and J 8 bases, leaving 5 bases between the germline ends. CDR3 length equals 12 residues. CDR3: CASSEYWDEQFF. The DNA of the CDR3 is TGTGCCAGCAGTGAATACTGGGATGAGCAGTTCTTC.

This chain joins TRBV21-1 and TRBJ2-4; the DNA was not compared with TRBD1, the D call given in the table. TRBV21-1 is annotated as a pseudogene. The CDR3 is made up of 14 amino acids. In DNA form, the CDR3 reads TGTGCCAGCAGCAGCGGACAGGGAAAAAACATTCAGTACTTC. Protein product: CASSSGQGKNIQYF.

The chain couples TRBV30 to TRBJ2-5; TRBD1 matches 8 bases. J gave up 5 bases and V 2 bases, and 10 bases lay outside the gene matches. Looked up from germline, CDR1 is GTSNPN and CDR2 is SVGIG (reference sequence). The length of the CDR3 is 15 residues. CDR3 DNA: TGTGCCTGGAGTACCCGGGACAGGTTTTTTGAGACCCAGTACTTC. Residues: CAWSTRDRFFETQYF.

CDR3 sequence: CASSQGLAGRSYEQYF. In DNA, the CDR3 is TGCGCCAGCAGCCAAGGATTAGCGGGCCGCTCCTACGAGCAGTACTTC. This chain links TRBV4-3 with TRBJ2-7; 7 nucleotides match TRBD2. Germline CDR1 is LGHNA and CDR2 is YSLEER. V shed 1 base, J shed 0 bases, and the junction held 6 bases outside the gene matches. CDR3 size: 16 residues.

A word on this clone: This specimen includes other DNA sequences encoding the same CDR3. The chain employs TRBV9 and TRBJ2-1, with 8 bases lining up with TRBD2. The CDR3 loop spans 15 amino acids. Germline V gives CDR1 SGDLS, CDR2 YYNGEE. Germline trimming cut 0 bases from V and 6 bases from J; bases unmatched to any gene: 5. CDR3 bases: TGTGCCAGCAGCGTAGCGGGAGGGCCAGGCAATGAGCAGTTCTTC. As protein: CASSVAGGPGNEQFF.

The chain links TRBV5-4 to TRBJ1-2; 8 bases align to TRBD1. This CDR3 region has 13 residues. Germline-derived CDR1 and CDR2 are SGHNT and YYREEE (reference sequence). J was trimmed by 4 bases and V by 9 bases; bases with no gene match: 8. The CDR3 DNA sequence: TGTGCCATATCGGACAGGGTGGGCTATGGCTACACCTTC. Amino acids: CAISDRVGYGYTF.

CDR3 DNA sequence: TGTGCCAGCAGTTACTCGTGGACGGCGAACACCGGGGAGCTGTTTTTT. It translates to CASSYSWTANTGELFF. This chain uses TRBV6-5 with TRBJ2-2; no firm D call. Germline CDR1 is MNHEY and CDR2 is SVGAGI. The CDR3 covers 16 residues. Trimming took 0 bases from V and 0 from J, leaving 8 bases between them.

The gene calls are TRBV7-9 and TRBJ2-7; tentatively, D is TRBD1 (6 bases). V lost 6 bases and J lost 2, with 14 bases in between. This CDR3 has 14 amino acids. CDR1 SEHNR and CDR2 FQNEAQ come from the germline V gene (reference sequence). DNA of the CDR3: TGTGCCAGCAGTCCGCCGACAGGCCCCTACGAGCAGTACTTC. It is translated as CASSPPTGPYEQYF.

This chain uses TRBV6-5 with TRBJ2-5; D may correspond to TRBD1 or TRBD2 (5 bases each). V was pared by 6 bases and J by 1 base, with 12 bases between. This CDR3 spans 14 amino acids. Germline V lookup: CDR1 MNHEY, CDR2 SVGAGI. The CDR3 DNA is TGTGCCAGCAGCGTCGATGGGGGCCAAGAGACCCAGTACTTC. This translates into CASSVDGGQETQYF.

The chain is built from TRBV7-9 and TRBJ2-1; 8 bases agree with TRBD2. The CDR3 sequence is 16 residues long. Germline CDR1 and CDR2: SEHNR and FQNEAQ (reference sequence). J lost 4 bases, V lost 2 bases, and 7 bases had no gene match. This CDR3 reads CASSLPLGTRYNEQFF. The CDR3 bases are TGTGCCAGCAGCTTACCCCTGGGGACTAGATACAATGAGCAGTTCTTC.

This clone was detected a few times. The chain is built from TRBV6-6 and TRBJ2-7; TRBD1 matches at 9 bases. The V gene's germline CDR1 is MNHNY and CDR2 SVGAGI (reference sequence). With V trimmed by 6 bases and J by 6 bases, 6 bases remained unmatched. This CDR3 spans 13 amino acids. The CDR3 DNA reads TGTGCCAGCAGGGGACAGGGCTTCGGCGAGCAGTACTTC. Protein sequence: CASRGQGFGEQYF.

The chain links TRBV11-3 to TRBJ2-1, with 11 nucleotides matching TRBD2. CDR3 length: 16 residues. The germline CDR1 and CDR2 sequences are SGHNT and YENEEA. Trimming at V came to 5 bases and at J to 6 bases, leaving 9 bases not matched to a gene. The CDR3 bases are TGTGCCAGCAGCCCCAGAACTAGCGGGAGAGGCAATGAGCAGTTCTTC. Its protein is CASSPRTSGRGNEQFF.

The CDR3, as DNA: TGTGCCAGCAGCCGACTAGCGGGAGGGCCCGGGACGACCTACAATGAGCAGTTCTTC. Translation gives CASSRLAGGPGTTYNEQFF. The rearrangement links TRBV7-8 to TRBJ2-1, with TRBD2 matching 14 bases. The CDR3 totals 19 residues. Unmatched junction bases numbered 11, after V lost 5 bases and J lost 2 bases. Germline V lookup: CDR1 SGHVS, CDR2 FQNEAQ.

V gene TRBV14 combines with J gene TRBJ1-2; D not certain. V was cut by 1 base and J by 4 bases, with 10 bases left in between. The CDR3 has 14 residues. The germline gives CDR1 SGHDN, CDR2 FVKESK. The CDR3 loop reads CASSQGPIPYGYTF. As DNA, the CDR3 is TGTGCCAGCAGCCAAGGTCCAATACCCTATGGCTACACCTTC.

J is TRBJ2-3 and V is TRBV6-5; D not resolved. In germline, CDR1 is MNHEY, CDR2 SVGAGI. This CDR3 contains 15 residues. The V end lost 0 bases, the J end lost 3 bases, and 10 bases lay between the germline ends. Here the CDR3 DNA reads TGTGCCAGCAGTTACTCTTACCCCCGGACAGATACGCAGTATTTT. Its protein is CASSYSYPRTDTQYF.

The CDR3 sequence: CASSHTYSNEQFF. The CDR3 nucleotides read TGTGCCAGTAGTCACACGTACAGCAATGAGCAGTTCTTC. The V call is TRBV19, the J call TRBJ2-1, with D unclear. In germline, CDR1 is LNHDA, CDR2 SQIVND (reference sequence). The ends were cut back, 5 bases at V and 6 bases at J, with 11 bases in the middle. This CDR3 is built from 13 residues.

The genes are TRBV7-8 and TRBJ2-7, with D possibly TRBD1 on 6 matching bases. The germline gives CDR1 SGHVS, CDR2 FQNEAQ. This CDR3 has 14 amino acids. Trimming removed 5 bases from V and 6 bases from J, with 17 bases in between. The CDR3 loop reads CASSAAGRGIEQYF. CDR3 coding DNA: TGTGCCAGCAGCGCCGCAGGCAGGGGTATCGAGCAGTACTTC.

The gene calls are TRBV6-1 and TRBJ2-7; 8 bases align to TRBD2. CDR1 and CDR2 (germline): MNHNS, SASEGT. The V and J ends lost 2 bases and 2 bases, in that order; junction bases with no gene match: 2. CDR3 length: 14 residues. The DNA for the CDR3 is TGTGCCAGCAGTGAAATGGGACTAGCCTACGAGCAGTACTTC. Amino acid sequence: CASSEMGLAYEQYF.